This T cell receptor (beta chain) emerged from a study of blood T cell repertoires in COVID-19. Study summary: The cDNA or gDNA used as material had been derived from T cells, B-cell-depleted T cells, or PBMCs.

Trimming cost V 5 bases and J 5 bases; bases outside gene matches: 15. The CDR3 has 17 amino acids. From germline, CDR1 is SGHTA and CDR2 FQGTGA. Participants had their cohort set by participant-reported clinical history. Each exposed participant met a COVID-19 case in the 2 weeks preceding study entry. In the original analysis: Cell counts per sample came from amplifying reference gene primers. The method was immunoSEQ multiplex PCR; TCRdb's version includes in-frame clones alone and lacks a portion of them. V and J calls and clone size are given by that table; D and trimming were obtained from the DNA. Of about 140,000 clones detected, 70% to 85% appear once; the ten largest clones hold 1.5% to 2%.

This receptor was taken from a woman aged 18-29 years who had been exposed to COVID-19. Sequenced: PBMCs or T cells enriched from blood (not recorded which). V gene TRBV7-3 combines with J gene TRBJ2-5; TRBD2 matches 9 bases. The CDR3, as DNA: TGTGCCAGCAGCCCCGTTTTACCTAGCGGGAATGGGGAGACCCAGTACTTC. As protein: CASSPVLPSGNGETQYF.